These 13 T cell receptor beta chains were all obtained from the same sample, sequenced in a study of cytomegalovirus exposure and HLA in healthy donors. Profiled with immunoSEQ multiplex PCR; TCRdb holds only in-frame clones, not every one. The data show about 220,000 clones, over 80% seen once. The sample comprised PBMCs. The receptors come from a woman between 25 and 40 years old in good health and CMV-seropositive.

The count of this clone is one. The genes are TRBV7-8 and TRBJ2-2; maybe TRBD1 (5 bases). The CDR3 is 15 amino acids. CDR1 SGHVS and CDR2 FQNEAQ come from the germline V gene. V lost 3 bases, J lost 0 bases, and 8 bases lay in between. The CDR3, as DNA: TGTGCCAGCAGCTTTAGGACAACGAACACCGGGGAGCTGTTTTTT. This encodes CASSFRTTNTGELFF.

This clone was seen a few times. This sequence joins TRBV27 and TRBJ2-7; D is unresolved. V lost 6 bases and J 5 bases, leaving 11 bases between the germline ends. Germline CDR1 and CDR2: MNHEY and SMNVEV (reference sequence). The CDR3 loop spans 12 amino acids. The chain's CDR3 is CASSPNRDEQYF. DNA for the CDR3: TGTGCCAGCAGCCCAAACCGCGACGAGCAGTACTTC.

This clone was observed a single time. The chain carries TRBV9 and TRBJ2-5; D is possibly TRBD1 (6 bases). Germline V gene data show CDR1 as SGDLS and CDR2 as YYNGEE. V shed 0 bases and J shed 6 bases, with 12 bases lying between them. This CDR3 has 14 residues. The CDR3 bases are TGTGCCAGCAGCGTAGAAGGAAGGGGGAAGACCCAGTACTTC. Residues: CASSVEGRGKTQYF.

The chain recombines TRBV7-6 with TRBJ2-5, with D possibly TRBD1 on 6 matching bases. Germline V gives CDR1 SGHVS, CDR2 FNYEAQ. Trimming cost V 2 bases and J 5 bases, with 18 bases left between them. CDR3 length equals 16 residues. CDR3 DNA sequence: TGTGCCAGCAGCTTAATCAGCACAGGGCAACGGGAGACCCAGTACTTC. This sequence encodes CASSLISTGQRETQYF. Looking up the rest from reference TRBV7-6 and TRBJ2-5 gives the full variable domain: GAGVSQSPRYKVTKRGQDVALRCDPISGHVSLYWYRQALGQGPEFLTYFNYEAQQDKSGLPNDRFSAERPEGSISTLTIQRTEQRDSAMYRCASSLISTGQRETQYFGPGTRLLVL.

Remarks on this clone: Other nucleotide sequences in the sample specify the same CDR3. The V call is TRBV30, the J call TRBJ2-7; D is uncertain. CDR1 is GTSNPN and CDR2 is SVGIG in the germline V gene (reference sequence). The germline V and J ends were trimmed by 1 base and 3 bases, with 1 base remaining between them. The CDR3 contains 10 residues. The CDR3 reads CAWSDYEQYF. DNA for the CDR3: TGTGCCTGGAGTGACTACGAGCAGTACTTC.

This clone was counted a few times. This sample also contains other DNA sequences that code for the same CDR3. The gene calls are TRBV28 and TRBJ1-2; TRBD1 matches at 10 bases. The germline CDR1 and CDR2 sequences are MDHEN and SYDVKM. With 3 bases clipped from V and 6 bases from J, the junction kept 4 bases outside the gene matches. The CDR3 spans 14 residues. DNA of the CDR3: TGTGCCAGCAGTTTCGGGGACAGGGGAAATGGCTACACCTTC. Translation: CASSFGDRGNGYTF.

CDR3 region: CASSFPIGTGAGELFF. The CDR3 DNA reads TGTGCCAGCAGCTTCCCTATCGGGACAGGAGCCGGGGAGCTGTTTTTT. The chain links TRBV5-4 to TRBJ2-2; 8 bases align to TRBD1. The CDR3 runs to 16 residues. The trim removed 2 bases at V and 6 bases at J, leaving 9 bases unmatched. Germline CDR1 and CDR2: SGHNT and YYREEE (reference sequence).

V is TRBV30 and J is TRBJ2-7, with unresolved D. CDR1 is GTSNPN and CDR2 is SVGIG in the germline V gene (reference sequence). V was clipped by 4 bases and J by 3 bases, with 10 bases between them. There are 12 residues in the CDR3. The CDR3 DNA follows: TGTGCCTGGATAAGCGCACACTACGAGCAGTACTTC. Translating it yields CAWISAHYEQYF.

This chain uses TRBV9 with TRBJ1-1; 8 bases are a match to TRBD1. This CDR3 has 17 residues. Unmatched junction bases numbered 23, after V lost 4 bases and J lost 12 bases. Per germline, CDR1 SGDLS and CDR2 YYNGEE. CDR3 nucleotides: TGTGCCAGCAGCCCACCCGGAACGGACAGGGTAGCTCCAGTAACTTTCTTT. Amino acid sequence: CASSPPGTDRVAPVTFF.

The chain combines TRBV29-1 with TRBJ2-7, with 14 bases aligning to TRBD2. Germline loops: CDR1 SQVTM, CDR2 ANQGSEA. This CDR3 region has 16 residues. V shed 3 bases, J shed 3 bases, and the junction held 7 bases outside the gene matches. CDR3 sequence (DNA): TGCAGCGTTGACGCCGGGACTAGCGGGAGCGTCTACGAGCAGTACTTC. It specifies CSVDAGTSGSVYEQYF.

This chain uses TRBV30 with TRBJ1-1, with 8 bases identical to TRBD1. Germline V lookup: CDR1 GTSNPN, CDR2 SVGIG (reference sequence). The CDR3 runs 13 residues. With 0 bases clipped from V and 4 bases from J, the junction kept 1 base outside the gene matches. In DNA form, the CDR3 reads TGTGCCTGGAGTGTCGACAGGGGCACTGAAGCTTTCTTT. It codes for CAWSVDRGTEAFF.

The chain combines TRBV29-1 with TRBJ2-3; D ambiguous. The CDR3 is 12 amino acids. The V end was cut by 4 bases, the J end by 9 bases, with 14 bases between. Germline V gene data show CDR1 as SQVTM and CDR2 as ANQGSEA. The CDR3 region is CSVGMGQRTQYF. DNA for the CDR3: TGCAGCGTTGGAATGGGCCAGAGGACGCAGTATTTT.

The CDR3 is CAIMPGIGGYTF. In DNA, the CDR3 is TGTGCCATCATGCCGGGGATCGGTGGCTACACCTTC. The V and J genes are TRBV10-3 and TRBJ1-2; D uncertain. V lost 7 bases, J lost 7 bases, and 13 bases lay in between. CDR1 and CDR2 from the germline V gene are ENHRY and SYGVKD. This CDR3 region has 12 residues.